This T cell receptor beta chain derives from a study of blood T cell repertoires in COVID-19. Study-wide context: Sites in the United States, Italy and Spain provided acute and convalescent COVID-19 samples. Nucleic acid was either cDNA or gDNA, and it came from T cells, B-cell-depleted T cells, or PBMCs.

In the source study's methods: Amplification from reference gene primers served as the basis for estimated nucleated cell counts. Libraries were prepared by immunoSEQ multiplex PCR; TCRdb keeps only in-frame clonotypes and omits some of them. V and J calls and clone size are those listed in that table; D and trimming were worked out from the DNA. The sample contains about 170,000 clones, around 80% of which appear only once. Trimming removed 7 bases from V and 5 bases from J, with 17 bases in between. The CDR3 is made up of 15 amino acids. Germline-derived CDR1 and CDR2 are MNHNY and SVGAGI (reference sequence).

The sequence derives from a woman of 80 years or more with active or convalescent COVID-19. The chain employs TRBV6-6 and TRBJ2-2; perhaps TRBD2 as D (5 bases). Sequenced material: peripheral blood. The CDR3, as DNA: TGTGCCAGCAAACAGCAAACCCGGGGTACCGGGGAGCTGTTTTTT. Translating gives CASKQQTRGTGELFF.